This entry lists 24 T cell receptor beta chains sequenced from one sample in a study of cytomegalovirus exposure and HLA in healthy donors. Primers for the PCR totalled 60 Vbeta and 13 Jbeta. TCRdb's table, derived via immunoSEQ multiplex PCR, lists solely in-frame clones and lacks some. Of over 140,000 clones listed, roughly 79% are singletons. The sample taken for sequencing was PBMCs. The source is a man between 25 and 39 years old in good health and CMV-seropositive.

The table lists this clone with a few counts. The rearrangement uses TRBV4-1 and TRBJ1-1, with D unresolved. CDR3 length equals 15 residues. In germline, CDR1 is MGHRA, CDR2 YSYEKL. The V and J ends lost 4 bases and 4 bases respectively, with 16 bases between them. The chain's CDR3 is CASSLTSVTGTEAFF. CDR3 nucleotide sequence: TGCGCCAGCAGCCTTACTTCCGTCACGGGCACTGAAGCTTTCTTT.

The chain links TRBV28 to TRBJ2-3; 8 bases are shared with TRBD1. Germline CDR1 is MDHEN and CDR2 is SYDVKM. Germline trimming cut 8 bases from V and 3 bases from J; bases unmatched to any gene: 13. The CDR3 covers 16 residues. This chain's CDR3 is CASQVPQGASTDTQYF. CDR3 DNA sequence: TGTGCCAGCCAAGTACCCCAGGGGGCCTCGACAGATACGCAGTATTTT.

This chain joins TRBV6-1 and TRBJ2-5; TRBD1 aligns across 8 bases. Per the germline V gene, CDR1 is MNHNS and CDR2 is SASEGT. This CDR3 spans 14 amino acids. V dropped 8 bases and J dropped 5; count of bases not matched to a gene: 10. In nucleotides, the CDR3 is TGTGCCAGCCGCCCTCAGGGGGCGGGGGAGACCCAGTACTTC. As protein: CASRPQGAGETQYF.

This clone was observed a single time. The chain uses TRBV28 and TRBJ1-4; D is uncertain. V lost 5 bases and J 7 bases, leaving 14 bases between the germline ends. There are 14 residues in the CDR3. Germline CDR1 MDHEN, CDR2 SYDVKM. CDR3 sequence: CASSPLRVREKLFF. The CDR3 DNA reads TGTGCCAGCAGTCCGTTGCGGGTTCGTGAAAAACTGTTTTTT. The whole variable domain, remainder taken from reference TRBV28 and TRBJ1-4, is DVKVTQSSRYLVKRTGEKVFLECVQDMDHENMFWYRQDPGLGLRLIYFSYDVKMKEKGDIPEGYSVSREKKERFSLILESASTNQTSMYLCASSPLRVREKLFFGSGTQLSVL.

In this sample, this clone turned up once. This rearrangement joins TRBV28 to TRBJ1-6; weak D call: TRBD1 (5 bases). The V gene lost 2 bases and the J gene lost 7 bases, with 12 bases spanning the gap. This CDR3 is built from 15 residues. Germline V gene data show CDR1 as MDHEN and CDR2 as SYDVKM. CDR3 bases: TGTGCCAGCAGTTTACCCCAGGGATTAAATTCACCCCTCCACTTT. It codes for CASSLPQGLNSPLHF.

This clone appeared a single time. CDR3 region: CASRPTGTAYQPQHF. CDR3 bases: TGTGCCAGCAGGCCAACTGGGACAGCATATCAGCCCCAGCATTTT. J is TRBJ1-5 and V is TRBV6-5, with 7 bases aligning to TRBD1. Germline CDR1 and CDR2: MNHEY and SVGAGI. The junction had 10 bases not matched to a gene; V was cut back by 6 bases and J by 5 bases. The CDR3 contains 15 residues.

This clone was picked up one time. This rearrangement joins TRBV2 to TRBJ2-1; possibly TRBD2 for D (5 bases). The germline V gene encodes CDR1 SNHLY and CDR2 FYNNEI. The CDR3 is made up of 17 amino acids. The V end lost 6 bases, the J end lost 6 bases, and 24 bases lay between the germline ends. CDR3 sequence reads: CASRRERSLGARNEQFF. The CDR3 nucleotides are TGTGCCAGCAGGAGGGAGAGATCCCTCGGCGCCCGCAATGAGCAGTTCTTC. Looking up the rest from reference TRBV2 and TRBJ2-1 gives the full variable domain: EPEVTQTPSHQVTQMGQEVILRCVPISNHLYFYWYRQILGQKVEFLVSFYNNEISEKSEIFDDQFSVERPDGSNFTLKIRSTKLEDSAMYFCASRRERSLGARNEQFFGPGTRLTVL.

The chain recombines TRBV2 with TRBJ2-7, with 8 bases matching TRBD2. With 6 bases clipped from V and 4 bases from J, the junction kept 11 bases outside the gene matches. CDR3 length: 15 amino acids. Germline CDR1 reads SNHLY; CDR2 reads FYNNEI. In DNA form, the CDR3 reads TGTGCCAGCAGCCCGGGGGGTAGCGGGACATACGAGCAGTACTTC. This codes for CASSPGGSGTYEQYF.

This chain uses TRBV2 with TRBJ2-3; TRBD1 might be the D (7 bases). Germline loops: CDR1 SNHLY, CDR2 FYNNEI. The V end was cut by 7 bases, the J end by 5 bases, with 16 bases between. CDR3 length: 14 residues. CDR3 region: CASTIGGGEDTQYF. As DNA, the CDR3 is TGTGCCAGCACCATAGGGGGCGGGGAAGATACGCAGTATTTT.

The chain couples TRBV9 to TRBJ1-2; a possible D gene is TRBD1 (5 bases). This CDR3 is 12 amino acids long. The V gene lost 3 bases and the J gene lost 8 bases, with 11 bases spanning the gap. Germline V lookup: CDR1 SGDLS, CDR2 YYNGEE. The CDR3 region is CASSGDYGGYTF. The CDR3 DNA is TGTGCCAGCAGCGGGGACTACGGAGGCTACACCTTC.

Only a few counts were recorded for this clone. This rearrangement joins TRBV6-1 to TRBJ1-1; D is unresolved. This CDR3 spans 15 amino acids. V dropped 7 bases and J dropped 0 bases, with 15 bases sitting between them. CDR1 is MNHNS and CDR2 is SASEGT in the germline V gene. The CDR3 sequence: CASKLGSAVNTEAFF. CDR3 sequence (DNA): TGTGCCAGCAAACTCGGGTCGGCGGTGAACACTGAAGCTTTCTTT.

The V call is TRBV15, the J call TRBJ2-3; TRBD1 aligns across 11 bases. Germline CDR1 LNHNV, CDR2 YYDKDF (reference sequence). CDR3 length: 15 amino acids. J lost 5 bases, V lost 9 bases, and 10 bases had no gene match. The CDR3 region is CATGARTGGLDTQYF. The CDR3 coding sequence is TGTGCCACTGGCGCGAGGACAGGGGGCTTAGATACGCAGTATTTT.

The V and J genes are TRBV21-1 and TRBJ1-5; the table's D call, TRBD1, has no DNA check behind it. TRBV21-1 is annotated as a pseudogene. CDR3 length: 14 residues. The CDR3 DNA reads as TGTGCCAGCAGCAAAGAGGGGATCAATCAGCCCCAGCATTTT. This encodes CASSKEGINQPQHF.

CDR3 nucleotides: TGTGCCAGCCCAACTAGCGGGGCCTACAATGAGCAGTTCTTC. Protein: CASPTSGAYNEQFF. The chain couples TRBV11-2 to TRBJ2-1; 10 nucleotides align to TRBD2. Losses at the gene ends were 8 bases for V and 2 bases for J; bases not matched to a gene: 3. The CDR3 extends over 14 amino acids. Germline V gene sequence: CDR1 SGHAT, CDR2 FQNNGV.

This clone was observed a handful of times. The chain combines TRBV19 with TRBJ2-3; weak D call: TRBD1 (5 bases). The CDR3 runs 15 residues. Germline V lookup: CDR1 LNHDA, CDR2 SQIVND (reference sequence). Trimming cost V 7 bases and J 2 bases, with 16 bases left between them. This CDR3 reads CASKIRYRNTDTQYF. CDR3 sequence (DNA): TGTGCCAGTAAAATTAGGTACAGGAACACAGATACGCAGTATTTT.

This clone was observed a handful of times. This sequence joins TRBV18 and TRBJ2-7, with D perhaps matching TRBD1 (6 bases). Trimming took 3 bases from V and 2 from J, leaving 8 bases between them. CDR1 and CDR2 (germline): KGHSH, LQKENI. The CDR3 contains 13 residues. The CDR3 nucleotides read TGTGCCAGCTCACCTGGACAGCCCTACGAGCAGTACTTC. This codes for CASSPGQPYEQYF.

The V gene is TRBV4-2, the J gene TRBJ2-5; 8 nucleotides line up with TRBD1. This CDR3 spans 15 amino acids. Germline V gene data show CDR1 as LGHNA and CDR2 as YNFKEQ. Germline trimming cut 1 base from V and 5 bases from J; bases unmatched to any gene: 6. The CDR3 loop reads CASSQAGGGLETQYF. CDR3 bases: TGTGCCAGCAGCCAAGCAGGGGGCGGTTTGGAGACCCAGTACTTC.

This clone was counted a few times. CDR3 sequence reads: CASSQDTGQGIVEPLHF. CDR3 DNA sequence: TGCGCCAGCAGCCAAGATACCGGACAGGGGATTGTAGAACCCCTCCACTTT. V gene TRBV4-1 combines with J gene TRBJ1-6, with 9 nucleotides matching TRBD1. In germline, CDR1 is MGHRA, CDR2 YSYEKL. The CDR3 sequence is 17 residues long. V was clipped by 0 bases and J by 12 bases; unmatched bases: 12.

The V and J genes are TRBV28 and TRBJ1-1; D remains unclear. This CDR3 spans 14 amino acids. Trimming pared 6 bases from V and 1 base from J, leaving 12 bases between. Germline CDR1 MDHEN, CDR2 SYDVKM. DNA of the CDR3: TGTGCCAGCAGCCTCTTCGAACAGAACACTGAAGCTTTCTTT. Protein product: CASSLFEQNTEAFF. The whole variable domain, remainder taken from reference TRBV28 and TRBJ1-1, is DVKVTQSSRYLVKRTGEKVFLECVQDMDHENMFWYRQDPGLGLRLIYFSYDVKMKEKGDIPEGYSVSREKKERFSLILESASTNQTSMYLCASSLFEQNTEAFFGQGTRLTVV.

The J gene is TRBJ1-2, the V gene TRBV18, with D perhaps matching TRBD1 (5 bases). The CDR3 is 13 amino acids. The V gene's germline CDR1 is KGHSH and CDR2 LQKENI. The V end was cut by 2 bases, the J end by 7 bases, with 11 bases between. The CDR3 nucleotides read TGTGCCAGCTCACCAAGTGGACACATTGGCTACACCTTC. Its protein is CASSPSGHIGYTF.

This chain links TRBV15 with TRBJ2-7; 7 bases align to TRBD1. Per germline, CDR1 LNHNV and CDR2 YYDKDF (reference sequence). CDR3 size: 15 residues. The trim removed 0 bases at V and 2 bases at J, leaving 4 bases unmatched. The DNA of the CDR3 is TGTGCCACCAGCAGAGATCAGGGGGTTCCCTACGAGCAGTACTTC. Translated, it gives CATSRDQGVPYEQYF. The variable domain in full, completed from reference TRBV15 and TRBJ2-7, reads DAMVIQNPRYQVTQFGKPVTLSCSQTLNHNVMYWYQQKSSQAPKLLFHYYDKDFNNEADTPDNFQSRRPNTSFCFLDIRSPGLGDTAMYLCATSRDQGVPYEQYFGPGTRLTVT.

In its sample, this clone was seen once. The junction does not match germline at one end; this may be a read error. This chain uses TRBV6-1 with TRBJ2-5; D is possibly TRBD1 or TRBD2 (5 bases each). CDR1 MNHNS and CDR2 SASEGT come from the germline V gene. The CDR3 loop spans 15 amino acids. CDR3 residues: CASSEEGLYQETQYF. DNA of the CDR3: TGTGCCAGCAGCGAAGAGGGGCTATACCAAGAGACCCAGTACTTC.

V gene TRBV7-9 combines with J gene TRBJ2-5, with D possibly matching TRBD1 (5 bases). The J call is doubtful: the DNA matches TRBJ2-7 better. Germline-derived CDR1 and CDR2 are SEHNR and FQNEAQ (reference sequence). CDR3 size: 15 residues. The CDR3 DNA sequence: TGTGCCAGCAGCTTAGAGGGGTCCTTGTCCTACGAGCAGTACTTC. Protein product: CASSLEGSLSYEQYF.

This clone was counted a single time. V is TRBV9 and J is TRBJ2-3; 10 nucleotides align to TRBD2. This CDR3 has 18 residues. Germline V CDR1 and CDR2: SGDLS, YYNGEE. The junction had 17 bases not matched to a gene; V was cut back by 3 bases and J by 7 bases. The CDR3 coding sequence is TGTGCCAGCAGCGGGGTCAGCGGGGGGGGTCTAGGGTCACATACGCAGTATTTT. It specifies CASSGVSGGGLGSHTQYF.